The source of this T cell receptor gamma chain is a study of gamma delta lymphoproliferative disorders and STAT genes. The wider study: Delta-chain libraries followed the EuroClonality-NGS standard operating procedure.

TCRdb made new clone calls on the multiplex PCR reads using CATT. The sample yields about 2,200 gamma-chain clones, roughly a tenth seen once. Sequencing used genomic DNA taken from PBMCs of patients and controls. All patient samples were collected while patients were off therapy or before therapy. The material sequenced was blood. This receptor was taken from a human donor with gamma-delta T-cell large granular lymphocyte leukemia.

CDR3 in amino acids: CATWDARGYYKKLF. The CDR3 DNA reads TGTGCCACCTGGGACGCTCGAGGGTATTATAAGAAACTCTTT. V gene TRGV2 combines with J gene TRGJ1 or TRGJ2. Matching the DNA to germline supplied the J gene, which TCRdb does not give. With 2 bases clipped from V and 4 bases from J, the junction kept 8 bases outside the gene matches. This CDR3 region has 14 residues. The germline V gene encodes CDR1 EGSNGY and CDR2 YDSYNSKV.